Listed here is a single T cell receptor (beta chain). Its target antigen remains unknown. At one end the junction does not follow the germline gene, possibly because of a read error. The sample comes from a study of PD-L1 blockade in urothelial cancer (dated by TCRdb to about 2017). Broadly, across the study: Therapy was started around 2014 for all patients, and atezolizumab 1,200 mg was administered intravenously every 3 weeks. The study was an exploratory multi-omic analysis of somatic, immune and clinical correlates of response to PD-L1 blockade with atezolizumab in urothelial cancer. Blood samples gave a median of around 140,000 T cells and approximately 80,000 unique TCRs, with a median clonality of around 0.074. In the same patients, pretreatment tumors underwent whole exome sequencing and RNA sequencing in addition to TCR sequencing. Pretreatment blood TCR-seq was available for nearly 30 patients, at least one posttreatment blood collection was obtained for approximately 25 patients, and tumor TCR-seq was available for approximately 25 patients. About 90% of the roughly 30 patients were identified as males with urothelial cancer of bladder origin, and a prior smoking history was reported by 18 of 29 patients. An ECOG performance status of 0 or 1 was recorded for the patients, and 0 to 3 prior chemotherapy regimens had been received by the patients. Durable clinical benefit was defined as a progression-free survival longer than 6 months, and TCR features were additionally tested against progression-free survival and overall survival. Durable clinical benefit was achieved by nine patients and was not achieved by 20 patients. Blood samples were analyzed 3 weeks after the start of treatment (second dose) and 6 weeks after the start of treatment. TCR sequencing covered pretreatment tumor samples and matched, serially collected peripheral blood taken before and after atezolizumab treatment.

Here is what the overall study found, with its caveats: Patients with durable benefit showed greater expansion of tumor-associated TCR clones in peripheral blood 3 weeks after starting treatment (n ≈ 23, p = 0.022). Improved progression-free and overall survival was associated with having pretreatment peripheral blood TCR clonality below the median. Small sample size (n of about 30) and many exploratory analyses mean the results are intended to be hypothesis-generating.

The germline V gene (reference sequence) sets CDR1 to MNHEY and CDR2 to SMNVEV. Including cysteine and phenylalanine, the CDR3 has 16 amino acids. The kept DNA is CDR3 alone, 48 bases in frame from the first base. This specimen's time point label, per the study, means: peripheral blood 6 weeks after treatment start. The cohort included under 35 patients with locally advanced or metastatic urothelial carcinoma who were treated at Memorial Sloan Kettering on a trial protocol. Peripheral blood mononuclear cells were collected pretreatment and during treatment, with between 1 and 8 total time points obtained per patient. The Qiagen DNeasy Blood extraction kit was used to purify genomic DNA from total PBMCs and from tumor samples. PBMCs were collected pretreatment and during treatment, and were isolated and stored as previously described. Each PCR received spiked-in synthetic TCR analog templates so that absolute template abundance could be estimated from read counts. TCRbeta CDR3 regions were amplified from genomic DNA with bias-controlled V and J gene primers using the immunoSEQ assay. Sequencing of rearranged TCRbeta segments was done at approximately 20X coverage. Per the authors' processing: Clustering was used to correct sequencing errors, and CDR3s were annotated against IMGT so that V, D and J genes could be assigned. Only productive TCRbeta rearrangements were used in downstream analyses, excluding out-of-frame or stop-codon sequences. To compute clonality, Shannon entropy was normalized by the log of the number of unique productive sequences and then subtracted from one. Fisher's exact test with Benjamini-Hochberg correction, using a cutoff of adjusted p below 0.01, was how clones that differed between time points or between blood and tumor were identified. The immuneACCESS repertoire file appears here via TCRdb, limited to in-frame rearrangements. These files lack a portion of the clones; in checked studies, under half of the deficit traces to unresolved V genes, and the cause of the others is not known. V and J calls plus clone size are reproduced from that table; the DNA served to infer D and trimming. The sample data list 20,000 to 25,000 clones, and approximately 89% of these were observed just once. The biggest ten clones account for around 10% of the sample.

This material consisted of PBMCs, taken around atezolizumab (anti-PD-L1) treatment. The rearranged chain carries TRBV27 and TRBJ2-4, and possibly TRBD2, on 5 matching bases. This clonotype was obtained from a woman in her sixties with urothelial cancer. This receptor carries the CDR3 CASSLSGRLIKNIQYF. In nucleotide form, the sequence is TGTGCCAGCAGTCTATCGGGGAGACTTATCAAAAACATTCAGTACTTC.